The clone carrying this T cell receptor (beta chain) is termed medium-sized (0.01 to 0.1%). MiXCR, applied by TCRdb to the RT-PCR reads, yields one record per CDR3 protein. The sample yields about 4,200 distinct CDR3 sequences, roughly 34% seen once. The CDR3 covers 16 residues. The V gene's germline CDR1 is SGHRS and CDR2 YFSETQ. V gave up 5 bases and J gave up 2 bases, with 17 bases separating them. The chain has TRBV5-1 and TRBJ2-1; D possibly corresponds to TRBD1 (5 bases). The origin of this receptor is a female donor with primary Sjogren's syndrome. The sample taken for sequencing was memory CD4+ T cells from salivary gland. CDR3 DNA sequence: TGCGCCAGCAGTCTTACTACAGGAGATCCCTACAATGAGCAGTTCTTC. It specifies CASSLTTGDPYNEQFF.